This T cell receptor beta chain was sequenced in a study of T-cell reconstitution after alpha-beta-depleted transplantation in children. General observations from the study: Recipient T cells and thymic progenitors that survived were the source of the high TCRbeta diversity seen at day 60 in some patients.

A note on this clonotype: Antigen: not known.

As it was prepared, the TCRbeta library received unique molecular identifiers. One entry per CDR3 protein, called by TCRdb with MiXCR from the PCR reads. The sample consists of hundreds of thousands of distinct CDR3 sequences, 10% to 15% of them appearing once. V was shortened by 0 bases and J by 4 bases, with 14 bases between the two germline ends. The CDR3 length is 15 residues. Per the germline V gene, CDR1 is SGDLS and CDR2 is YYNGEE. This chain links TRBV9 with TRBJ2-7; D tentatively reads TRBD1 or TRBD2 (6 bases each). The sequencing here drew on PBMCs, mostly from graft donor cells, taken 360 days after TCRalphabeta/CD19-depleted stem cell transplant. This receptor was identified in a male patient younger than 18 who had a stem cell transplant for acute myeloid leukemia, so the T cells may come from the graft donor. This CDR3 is CASSVVPGALYEQYF. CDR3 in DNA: TGTGCCAGCAGCGTAGTTCCGGGGGCCCTTTACGAGCAGTACTTC.